This T cell receptor (beta chain) came from a study of vaccination and CD4 T cells after COVID-19. Background on the study: Cells received overlapping spike peptides from SARS-CoV-2, HCoV-NL63, HCoV-OC43 and HCoV-229E as stimulation.

CDR3 length equals 14 residues. V shed 3 bases and J shed 6 bases, with 14 bases lying between them. The V gene's germline CDR1 is SNHLY and CDR2 FYNNEI. Indicated treatment: approximately nine-day PBMC culture with coronavirus spike peptide pools or control peptides (ViraFEST assay). The Oncomine TCR Beta short-read assay was applied to DNA of cultured CD4+ T cells. TCRdb re-called the PCR reads with MiXCR, one entry per CDR3 protein. The sample holds under 15,000 distinct CDR3 sequences, 45% seen once. Comments on this clonotype: The antigen is unknown.

Study-wide results and caveats: From a median of about 20 to 38, SARS-CoV-2-reactive clonotypes increased, though not significantly.

The specimen was CD4+ T cells from blood, cultured in vitro, collected after SARS-CoV-2 vaccination. The chain combines TRBV2 with TRBJ1-2; no firm D call. This TCR derives from a human donor who had recovered from COVID-19. CDR3 residues: CASSDNEGWHGYTF. DNA for the CDR3: TGTGCCAGCAGTGACAATGAGGGCTGGCATGGCTACACCTTC. Combining the CDR3 with reference TRBV2 and TRBJ1-2 gives the whole variable domain EPEVTQTPSHQVTQMGQEVILRCVPISNHLYFYWYRQILGQKVEFLVSFYNNEISEKSEIFDDQFSVERPDGSNFTLKIRSTKLEDSAMYFCASSDNEGWHGYTFGSGTRLTVV.